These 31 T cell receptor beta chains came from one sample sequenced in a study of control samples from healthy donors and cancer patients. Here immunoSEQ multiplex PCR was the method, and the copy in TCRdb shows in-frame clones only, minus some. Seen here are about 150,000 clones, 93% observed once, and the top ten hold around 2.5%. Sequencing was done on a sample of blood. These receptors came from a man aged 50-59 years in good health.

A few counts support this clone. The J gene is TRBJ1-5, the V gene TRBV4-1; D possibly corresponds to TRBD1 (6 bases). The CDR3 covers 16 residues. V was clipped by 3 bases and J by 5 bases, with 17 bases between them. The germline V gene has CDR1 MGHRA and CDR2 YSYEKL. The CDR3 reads CASSQPMRDTDQPQHF. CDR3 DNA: TGCGCCAGCAGCCAGCCCATGAGGGACACCGATCAGCCCCAGCATTTT.

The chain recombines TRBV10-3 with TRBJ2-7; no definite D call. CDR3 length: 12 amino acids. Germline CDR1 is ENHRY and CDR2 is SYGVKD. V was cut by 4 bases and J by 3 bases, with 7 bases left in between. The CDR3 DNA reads TGTGCCATCAGTGCGGCAGACTACGAGCAGTACTTC. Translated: CAISAADYEQYF.

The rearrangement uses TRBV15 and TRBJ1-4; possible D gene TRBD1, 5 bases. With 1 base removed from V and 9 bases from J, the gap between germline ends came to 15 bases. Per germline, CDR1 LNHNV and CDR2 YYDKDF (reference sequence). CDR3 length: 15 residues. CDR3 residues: CATSRVPGSKQKLFF. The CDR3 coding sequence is TGTGCCACCAGCAGAGTCCCAGGGTCTAAACAAAAACTGTTTTTT.

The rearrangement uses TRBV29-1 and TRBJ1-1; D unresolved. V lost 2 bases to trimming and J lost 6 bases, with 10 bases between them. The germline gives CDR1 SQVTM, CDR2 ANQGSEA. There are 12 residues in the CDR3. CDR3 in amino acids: CSVERSGPEAFF. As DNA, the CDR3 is TGCAGCGTTGAACGATCGGGTCCTGAAGCTTTCTTT. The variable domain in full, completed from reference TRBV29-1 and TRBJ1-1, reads SAVISQKPSRDICQRGTSLTIQCQVDSQVTMMFWYRQQPGQSLTLIATANQGSEATYESGFVIDKFPISRPNLTFSTLTVSNMSPEDSSIYLCSVERSGPEAFFGQGTRLTVV.

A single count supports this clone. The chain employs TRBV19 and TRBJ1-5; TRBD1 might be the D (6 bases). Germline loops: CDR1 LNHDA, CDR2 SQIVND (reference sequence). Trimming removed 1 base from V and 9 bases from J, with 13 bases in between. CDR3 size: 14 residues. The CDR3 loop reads CASSIAGDSRPQHF. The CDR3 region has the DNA TGTGCCAGTAGTATAGCAGGGGACTCAAGGCCCCAGCATTTT. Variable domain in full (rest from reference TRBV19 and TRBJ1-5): DGGITQSPKYLFRKEGQNVTLSCEQNLNHDAMYWYRQDPGQGLRLIYYSQIVNDFQKGDIAEGYSVSREKKESFPLTVTSAQKNPTAFYLCASSIAGDSRPQHFGDGTRLSIL.

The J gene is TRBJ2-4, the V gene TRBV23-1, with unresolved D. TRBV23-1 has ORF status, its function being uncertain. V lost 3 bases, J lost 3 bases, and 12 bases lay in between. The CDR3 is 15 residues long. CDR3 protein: CASSHIRRNKNIQYF. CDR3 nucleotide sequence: TGCGCCAGCAGTCACATACGGAGAAACAAAAACATTCAGTACTTC.

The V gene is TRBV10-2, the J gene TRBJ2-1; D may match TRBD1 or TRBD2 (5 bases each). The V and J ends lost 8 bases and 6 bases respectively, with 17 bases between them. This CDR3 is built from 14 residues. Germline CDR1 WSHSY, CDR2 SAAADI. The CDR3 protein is CASAGSGRANEQFF. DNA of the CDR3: TGCGCCAGCGCAGGGAGTGGCCGGGCCAATGAGCAGTTCTTC.

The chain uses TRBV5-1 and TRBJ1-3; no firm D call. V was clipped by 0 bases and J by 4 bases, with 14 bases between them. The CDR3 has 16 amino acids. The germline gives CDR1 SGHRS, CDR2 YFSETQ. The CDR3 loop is CASSLDFGSGGNTIYF. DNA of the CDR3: TGCGCCAGCAGCTTGGATTTCGGGTCCGGGGGAAACACCATATATTTT. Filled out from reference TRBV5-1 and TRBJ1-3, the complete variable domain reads KAGVTQTPRYLIKTRGQQVTLSCSPISGHRSVSWYQQTPGQGLQFLFEYFSETQRNKGNFPGRFSGRQFSNSRSEMNVSTLELGDSALYLCASSLDFGSGGNTIYFGEGSWLTVV.

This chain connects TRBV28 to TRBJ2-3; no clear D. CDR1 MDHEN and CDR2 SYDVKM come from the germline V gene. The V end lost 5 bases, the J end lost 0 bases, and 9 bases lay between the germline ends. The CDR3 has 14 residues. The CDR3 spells CASSPRISTDTQYF. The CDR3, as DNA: TGTGCCAGCAGTCCTCGGATTAGCACAGATACGCAGTATTTT. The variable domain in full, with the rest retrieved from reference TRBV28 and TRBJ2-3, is DVKVTQSSRYLVKRTGEKVFLECVQDMDHENMFWYRQDPGLGLRLIYFSYDVKMKEKGDIPEGYSVSREKKERFSLILESASTNQTSMYLCASSPRISTDTQYFGPGTRLTVL.

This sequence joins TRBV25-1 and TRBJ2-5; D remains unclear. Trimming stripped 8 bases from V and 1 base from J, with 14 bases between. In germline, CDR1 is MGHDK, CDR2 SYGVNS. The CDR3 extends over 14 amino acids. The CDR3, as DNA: TGTGCCAGCGCCCAGCCCGGTGCCCAAGAGACCCAGTACTTC. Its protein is CASAQPGAQETQYF.

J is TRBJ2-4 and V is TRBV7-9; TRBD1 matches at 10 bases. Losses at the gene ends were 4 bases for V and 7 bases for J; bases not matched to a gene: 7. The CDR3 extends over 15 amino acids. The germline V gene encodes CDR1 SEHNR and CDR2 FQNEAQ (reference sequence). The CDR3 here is CASSSLRTGGNIQYF. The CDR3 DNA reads TGTGCCAGCAGCTCCCTCCGGACAGGGGGGAACATTCAGTACTTC.

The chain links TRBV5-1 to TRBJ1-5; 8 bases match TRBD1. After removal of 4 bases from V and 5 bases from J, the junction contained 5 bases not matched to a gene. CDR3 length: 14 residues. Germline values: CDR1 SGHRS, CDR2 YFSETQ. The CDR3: CASSPRTGHQPQHF. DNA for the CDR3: TGCGCCAGCAGCCCCCGGACAGGGCATCAGCCCCAGCATTTT.

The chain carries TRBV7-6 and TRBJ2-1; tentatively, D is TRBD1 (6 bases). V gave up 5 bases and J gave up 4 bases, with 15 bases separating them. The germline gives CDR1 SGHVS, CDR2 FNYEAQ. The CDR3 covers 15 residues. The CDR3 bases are TGTGCCAGCAGCCCTCGGGACACCGGATACAATGAGCAGTTCTTC. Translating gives CASSPRDTGYNEQFF.

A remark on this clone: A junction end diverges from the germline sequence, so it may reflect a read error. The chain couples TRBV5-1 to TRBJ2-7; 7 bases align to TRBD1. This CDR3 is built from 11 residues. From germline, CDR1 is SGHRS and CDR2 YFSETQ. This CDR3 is CASSQFDRVEF. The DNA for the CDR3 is TGCGCCAGCAGCCAATTCGACAGGGTAGAGTTC. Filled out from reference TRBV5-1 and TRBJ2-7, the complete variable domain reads KAGVTQTPRYLIKTRGQQVTLSCSPISGHRSVSWYQQTPGQGLQFLFEYFSETQRNKGNFPGRFSGRQFSNSRSEMNVSTLELGDSALYLCASSQFDRVEFGPGTRLTVT.

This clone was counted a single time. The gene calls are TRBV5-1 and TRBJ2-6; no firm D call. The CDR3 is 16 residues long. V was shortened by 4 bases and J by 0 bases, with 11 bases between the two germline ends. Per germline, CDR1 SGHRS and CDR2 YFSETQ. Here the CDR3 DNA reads TGCGCCAGCAGCATGGGTTATAGCTCTGGGGCCAACGTCCTGACTTTC. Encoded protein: CASSMGYSSGANVLTF.

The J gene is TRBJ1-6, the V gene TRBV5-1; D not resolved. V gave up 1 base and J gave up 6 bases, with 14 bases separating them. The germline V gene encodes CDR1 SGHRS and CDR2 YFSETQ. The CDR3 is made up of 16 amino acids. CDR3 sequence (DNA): TGCGCCAGCAGCTTGATGGGCAGCAGCCCTAATTCACCCCTCCACTTT. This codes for CASSLMGSSPNSPLHF.

The CDR3 sequence is CATSPRIQETQYF. The CDR3 nucleotides read TGTGCCACCAGCCCCCGGATCCAAGAGACCCAGTACTTC. The chain has TRBV15 and TRBJ2-5, with D uncertain. V dropped 5 bases and J dropped 1 base, with 8 bases sitting between them. Per the germline V gene, CDR1 is LNHNV and CDR2 is YYDKDF (reference sequence). The CDR3 has 13 amino acids.

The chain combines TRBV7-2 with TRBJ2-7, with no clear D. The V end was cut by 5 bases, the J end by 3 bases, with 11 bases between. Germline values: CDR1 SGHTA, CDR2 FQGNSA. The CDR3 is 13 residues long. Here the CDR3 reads CASSPTIFYEQYF. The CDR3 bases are TGTGCCAGCAGCCCCACTATCTTCTACGAGCAGTACTTC.

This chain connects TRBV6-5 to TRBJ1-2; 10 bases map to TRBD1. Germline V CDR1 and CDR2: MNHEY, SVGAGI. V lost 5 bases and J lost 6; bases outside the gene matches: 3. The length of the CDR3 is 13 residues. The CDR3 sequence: CASSSGTGDGYTF. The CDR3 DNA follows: TGTGCCAGCAGTAGCGGGACAGGGGATGGCTACACCTTC.

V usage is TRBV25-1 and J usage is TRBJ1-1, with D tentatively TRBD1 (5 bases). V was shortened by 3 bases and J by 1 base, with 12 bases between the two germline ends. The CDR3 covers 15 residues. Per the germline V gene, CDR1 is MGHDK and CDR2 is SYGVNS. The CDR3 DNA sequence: TGTGCCAGCAGTGAGATCAGCCAGGGGAACACTGAAGCTTTCTTT. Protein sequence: CASSEISQGNTEAFF.

The CDR3 sequence: CASSLGGRNTGELFF. The CDR3 region has the DNA TGTGCCAGCAGCTTGGGGGGCAGGAACACCGGGGAGCTGTTTTTT. This chain uses TRBV11-1 with TRBJ2-2; D may be TRBD1 or TRBD2 (6 bases each). Per the germline V gene, CDR1 is SGHAT and CDR2 is FQDESV (reference sequence). The ends were cut back, 3 bases at V and 1 base at J, with 9 bases in the middle. The CDR3 runs to 15 residues.

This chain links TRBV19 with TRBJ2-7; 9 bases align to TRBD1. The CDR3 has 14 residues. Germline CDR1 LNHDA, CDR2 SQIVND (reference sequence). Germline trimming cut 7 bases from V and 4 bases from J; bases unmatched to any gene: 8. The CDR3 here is CASKEDRGRYEQYF. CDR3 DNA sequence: TGTGCCAGTAAGGAGGACAGGGGACGGTACGAGCAGTACTTC.

CDR3 sequence: CASSRQTGTEAFF. CDR3 in DNA: TGTGCCAGCAGCCGACAGACAGGCACTGAAGCTTTCTTT. The J gene is TRBJ1-1, the V gene TRBV3-1 (or the pseudogene TRBV3-2); tentatively, D is TRBD1 (6 bases). This CDR3 contains 13 residues. Germline CDR1 and CDR2: LGHDT and YNNKEL (reference sequence). Trimming took 4 bases from V and 4 from J, leaving 10 bases between them.

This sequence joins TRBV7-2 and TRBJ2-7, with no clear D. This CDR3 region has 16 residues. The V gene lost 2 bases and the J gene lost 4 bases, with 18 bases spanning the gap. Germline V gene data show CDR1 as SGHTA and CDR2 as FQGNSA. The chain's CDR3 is CASSLTTTTLRYEQYF. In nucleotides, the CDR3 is TGTGCCAGCAGCTTAACGACGACAACTCTTCGTTACGAGCAGTACTTC.

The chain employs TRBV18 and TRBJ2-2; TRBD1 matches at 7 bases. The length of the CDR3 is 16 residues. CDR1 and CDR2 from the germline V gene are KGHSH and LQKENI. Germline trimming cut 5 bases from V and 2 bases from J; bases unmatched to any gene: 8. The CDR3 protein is CASSARQGDNTGELFF. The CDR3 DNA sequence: TGTGCCAGCTCAGCTAGACAGGGCGACAACACCGGGGAGCTGTTTTTT.

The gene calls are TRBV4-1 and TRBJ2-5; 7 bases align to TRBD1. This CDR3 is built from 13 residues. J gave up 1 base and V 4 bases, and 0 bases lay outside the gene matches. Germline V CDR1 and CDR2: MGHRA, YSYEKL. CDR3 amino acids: CASSPGGQETQYF. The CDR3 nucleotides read TGCGCCAGCAGCCCAGGGGGCCAAGAGACCCAGTACTTC.

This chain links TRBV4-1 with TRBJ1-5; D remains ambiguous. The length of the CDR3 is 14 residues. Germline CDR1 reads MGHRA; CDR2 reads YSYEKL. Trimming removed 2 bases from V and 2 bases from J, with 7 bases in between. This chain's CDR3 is CASSQRDGNQPQHF. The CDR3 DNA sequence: TGCGCCAGCAGCCAAAGAGACGGCAATCAGCCCCAGCATTTT.

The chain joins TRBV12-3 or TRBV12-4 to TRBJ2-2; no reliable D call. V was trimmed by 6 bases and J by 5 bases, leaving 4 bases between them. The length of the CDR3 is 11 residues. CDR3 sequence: CASSGTGELFF. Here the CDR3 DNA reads TGTGCCAGCAGCGGAACCGGGGAGCTGTTTTTT.

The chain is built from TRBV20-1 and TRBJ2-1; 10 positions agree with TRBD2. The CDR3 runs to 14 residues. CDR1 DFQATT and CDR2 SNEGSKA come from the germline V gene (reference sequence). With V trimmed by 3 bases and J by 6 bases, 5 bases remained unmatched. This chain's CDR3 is CSASQREGRNEQFF. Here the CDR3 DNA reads TGCAGTGCTAGTCAGCGGGAGGGCCGCAATGAGCAGTTCTTC.

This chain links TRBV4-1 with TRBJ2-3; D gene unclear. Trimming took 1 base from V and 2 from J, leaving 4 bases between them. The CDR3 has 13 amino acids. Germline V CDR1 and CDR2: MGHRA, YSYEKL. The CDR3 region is CASSQGITDTQYF. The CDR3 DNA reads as TGCGCCAGCAGCCAAGGGATCACAGATACGCAGTATTTT.

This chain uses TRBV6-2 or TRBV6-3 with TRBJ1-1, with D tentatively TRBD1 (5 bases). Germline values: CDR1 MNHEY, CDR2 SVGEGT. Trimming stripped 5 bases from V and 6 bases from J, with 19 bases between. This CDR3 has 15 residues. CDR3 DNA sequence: TGTGCCAGCAGTACTCCGGGACCGGTCGGGGCTGAAGCTTTCTTT. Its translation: CASSTPGPVGAEAFF.